The clone carrying this T cell receptor beta chain has a handful of counts. The data were obtained in a study of T-cell reconstitution after alpha-beta-depleted transplantation in children. The CDR3 spans 14 residues. The germline V gene has CDR1 SGHRS and CDR2 YFSETQ. Trimming stripped 2 bases from V and 7 bases from J, with 16 bases between. The TCRbeta library was prepared with unique molecular identifiers. TCRdb ran MiXCR on the PCR reads and lists one entry per CDR3 protein. Found here are 250,000 to 350,000 distinct CDR3 sequences, over 8% of them singletons; the top ten hold over 9%. The source was PBMCs from the stem cell graft donor, collected from the stem cell graft. The J gene is TRBJ2-7, the V gene TRBV5-1, with a weak D call TRBD1 (6 bases). The origin of this receptor is a human donor who donated a stem cell graft to a child with SCID. The CDR3 sequence is CASSLTGLPGEQYF. The CDR3 nucleotides read TGCGCCAGCAGCTTAACAGGGCTCCCTGGGGAGCAGTACTTC.